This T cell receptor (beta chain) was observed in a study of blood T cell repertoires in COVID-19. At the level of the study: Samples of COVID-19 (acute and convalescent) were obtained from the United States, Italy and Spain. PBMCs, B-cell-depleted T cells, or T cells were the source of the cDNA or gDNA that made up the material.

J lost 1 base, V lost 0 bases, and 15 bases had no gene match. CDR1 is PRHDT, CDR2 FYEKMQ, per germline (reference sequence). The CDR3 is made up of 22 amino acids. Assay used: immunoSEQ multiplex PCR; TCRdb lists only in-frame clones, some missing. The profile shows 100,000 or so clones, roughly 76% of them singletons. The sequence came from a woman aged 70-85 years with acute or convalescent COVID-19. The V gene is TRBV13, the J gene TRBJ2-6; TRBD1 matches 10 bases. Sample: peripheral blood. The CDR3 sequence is CASSLGRSPGQGRRSGANVLTF. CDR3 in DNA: TGTGCCAGCAGCTTAGGAAGATCTCCGGGACAGGGGAGGAGGTCTGGGGCCAACGTCCTGACTTTC.